This entry lists 21 T cell receptor beta chains sequenced from one sample in a study of OX40 agonist ivuxolimab in advanced cancers. Profiled with immunoSEQ multiplex PCR; TCRdb holds only in-frame clones, not every one. There are tens of thousands of clones in the sample; more than 70% occur only once, and roughly 2.2% lies in the top ten. Specimen: CD4+ or CD8+ T cells sorted from blood, collected in a trial of the OX40 agonist ivuxolimab. All receptors come from an adult with an advanced solid tumor such as melanoma, head and neck, liver or kidney cancer.

In DNA, the CDR3 is TGTGCCAGCAGTTATTTTGGCGGGAGCTCCGGGGACGAGCAGTACTTC. This gives the protein CASSYFGGSSGDEQYF. This chain uses TRBV6-5 with TRBJ2-7, with TRBD2 identical over 7 bases. Germline V gene sequence: CDR1 MNHEY, CDR2 SVGAGI. This CDR3 comprises 16 residues. V lost 3 bases, J lost 5 bases, and 13 bases stayed unmatched.

This chain connects TRBV6-6 to TRBJ2-6, with TRBD2 as a possible D gene (5 bases). CDR1 MNHNY and CDR2 SVGAGI come from the germline V gene (reference sequence). The V and J ends lost 6 bases and 4 bases respectively, with 10 bases between them. This CDR3 is 14 amino acids long. CDR3 DNA: TGTGCCAGCAGAGGAGGCTCCGGGGCCAACGTCCTGACTTTC. Residues: CASRGGSGANVLTF.

This chain links TRBV19 with TRBJ1-6; D uncertain. The CDR3 is 12 amino acids. V gave up 7 bases and J gave up 6 bases, with 7 bases separating them. Germline V gives CDR1 LNHDA, CDR2 SQIVND (reference sequence). CDR3 in DNA: TGTGCCAGTATGGGTTTTAATTCACCCCTCCACTTT. Its protein is CASMGFNSPLHF.

The chain links TRBV7-3 to TRBJ1-6; D is possibly TRBD1 (5 bases). With 5 bases removed from V and 10 bases from J, the gap between germline ends came to 15 bases. Germline loops: CDR1 SGHTA, CDR2 FQGTGA. This CDR3 region has 14 residues. CDR3 sequence reads: CASSLQADGSPLHF. The DNA of the CDR3 is TGTGCCAGCAGCCTACAGGCCGATGGGTCACCCCTCCACTTT.

This chain uses TRBV7-9 with TRBJ1-5; 9 bases match TRBD1. Germline trimming cut 5 bases from V and 4 bases from J; bases unmatched to any gene: 6. Per germline, CDR1 SEHNR and CDR2 FQNEAQ (reference sequence). The CDR3 totals 15 residues. The CDR3 region has the DNA TGTGCCAGCAGCCCGCCCGGACAGGGGAATCAGCCCCAGCATTTT. It codes for CASSPPGQGNQPQHF.

The V call is TRBV30, the J call TRBJ2-5, with D unclear. The J call is doubtful: the DNA matches TRBJ2-7 better. Germline values: CDR1 GTSNPN, CDR2 SVGIG (reference sequence). The CDR3 is 15 residues long. The CDR3 DNA reads TGTGCCTGGACCCCACGAGGCAGGCCCTCCTACGAGCAGTACTTC. It codes for CAWTPRGRPSYEQYF.

This rearrangement joins TRBV2 to TRBJ1-6, with D maybe TRBD1 (6 bases). This CDR3 has 13 residues. V gave up 6 bases and J gave up 10 bases, with 13 bases separating them. Germline V gene data show CDR1 as SNHLY and CDR2 as FYNNEI. CDR3 amino acids: CASRDTGRSPLHF. The CDR3 DNA reads TGTGCCAGCAGAGACACAGGGAGATCACCCCTCCACTTT.

The chain joins TRBV4-1 to TRBJ2-5; the D is unclear. The V gene lost 0 bases and the J gene lost 0 bases, with 8 bases spanning the gap. CDR1 and CDR2 (germline): MGHRA, YSYEKL. This CDR3 contains 15 residues. The CDR3 nucleotides read TGCGCCAGCAGCCAAGATGTCGGTTACCAAGAGACCCAGTACTTC. Translation gives CASSQDVGYQETQYF.

The chain links TRBV5-4 to TRBJ2-5, with D unresolved. Trimming pared 2 bases from V and 9 bases from J, leaving 14 bases between. Germline CDR1 is SGHNT and CDR2 is YYREEE (reference sequence). The CDR3 totals 13 residues. CDR3 coding DNA: TGTGCCAGCAGCTTTCCGACTTCTACAGCCCAGTACTTC. Translation gives CASSFPTSTAQYF.

The CDR3 region has the DNA TGTGCCAGCAGCTACAGGTCCGACCCCTACGAGCAGTACTTC. This translates into CASSYRSDPYEQYF. V is TRBV9 and J is TRBJ2-7; the D gene is possibly TRBD1 (5 bases). Germline V gene data show CDR1 as SGDLS and CDR2 as YYNGEE. V shed 4 bases and J shed 2 bases, with 13 bases lying between them. This CDR3 region has 14 residues.

The gene calls are TRBV6-1 and TRBJ1-6; D gene uncertain. V was clipped by 7 bases and J by 7 bases, with 17 bases between them. The CDR3 extends over 15 amino acids. CDR1 is MNHNS and CDR2 is SASEGT in the germline V gene. The CDR3 here is CASTSGRQLNSPLHF. As DNA, the CDR3 is TGTGCCAGCACCTCAGGTCGGCAGTTGAATTCACCCCTCCACTTT.

The sample holds one count of this clone. The chain links TRBV30 to TRBJ1-5, with a weak D call TRBD1 (5 bases). The V and J ends lost 2 bases and 4 bases respectively, with 12 bases between them. There are 14 residues in the CDR3. Per germline, CDR1 GTSNPN and CDR2 SVGIG (reference sequence). CDR3 loop: CAWSTDSTNQPQHF. CDR3 in DNA: TGTGCCTGGAGTACCGACAGTACTAATCAGCCCCAGCATTTT.

The rearrangement links TRBV5-4 to TRBJ2-5, with D possibly being TRBD1 or TRBD2 (6 bases each). V lost 0 bases and J lost 5, with 11 bases in between. Germline CDR1 SGHNT, CDR2 YYREEE (reference sequence). This CDR3 region has 14 residues. The CDR3 DNA sequence: TGTGCCAGCAGCTTGGCTGGGGGGCGGGAGACCCAGTACTTC. Translated: CASSLAGGRETQYF.

The chain has TRBV4-1 and TRBJ1-5; D unresolved. In germline, CDR1 is MGHRA, CDR2 YSYEKL. This CDR3 spans 13 amino acids. Trimming took off 0 bases at V and 7 bases at J, with 7 bases between the two ends. As DNA, the CDR3 is TGCGCCAGCAGCCAAGAGAGAGACCAGCCCCAGCATTTT. It yields the protein CASSQERDQPQHF.

The sample holds a few counts of this clone. The chain is built from TRBV5-1 and TRBJ1-1; the D gene is possibly TRBD1 (5 bases). The CDR3 is 15 residues long. The V and J ends lost 5 bases and 0 bases respectively, with 14 bases between them. Looked up from germline, CDR1 is SGHRS and CDR2 is YFSETQ. CDR3 residues: CASRRSPGVNTEAFF. CDR3 in DNA: TGCGCCAGCAGGAGGAGTCCGGGGGTGAACACTGAAGCTTTCTTT.

This chain connects TRBV18 to TRBJ1-4; 9 bases map to TRBD1. The V segment lost 6 bases and the J segment 7 bases; nucleotides outside the gene matches: 3. The CDR3 length is 13 residues. The V gene's germline CDR1 is KGHSH and CDR2 LQKENI. This CDR3 reads CASSGTGSEKLFF. The CDR3 coding sequence is TGTGCCAGCTCCGGGACAGGGAGTGAAAAACTGTTTTTT. Looking up the rest from reference TRBV18 and TRBJ1-4 gives the full variable domain: NAGVMQNPRHLVRRRGQEARLRCSPMKGHSHVYWYRQLPEEGLKFMVYLQKENIIDESGMPKERFSAEFPKEGPSILRIQQVVRGDSAAYFCASSGTGSEKLFFGSGTQLSVL.

This rearrangement joins TRBV6-5 to TRBJ2-1, with 12 positions matching TRBD2. The junction had 7 bases not matched to a gene; V was cut back by 4 bases and J by 6 bases. CDR1 and CDR2 from the germline V gene are MNHEY and SVGAGI. There are 16 residues in the CDR3. The CDR3 coding sequence is TGTGCCAGCAGTTCTACACCTAGCGGGGGGGCCAATGAGCAGTTCTTC. Translated, it gives CASSSTPSGGANEQFF.

The V call is TRBV5-1, the J call TRBJ1-2, with D hard to call. The CDR3 spans 14 residues. V dropped 3 bases and J dropped 4 bases, with 13 bases sitting between them. Germline V CDR1 and CDR2: SGHRS, YFSETQ. CDR3 in DNA: TGCGCCAGCAGCTCCTCCTTCGGGGTCTATGGCTACACCTTC. It translates to CASSSSFGVYGYTF.

V gene TRBV6-5 combines with J gene TRBJ2-7, with TRBD2 as a possible D gene (6 bases). The V end lost 5 bases, the J end lost 3 bases, and 14 bases lay between the germline ends. Per germline, CDR1 MNHEY and CDR2 SVGAGI. The CDR3 covers 14 residues. CDR3 in DNA: TGTGCCAGCAGTCCCGGTCCGGGACTCTACGAGCAGTACTTC. This codes for CASSPGPGLYEQYF.

This chain connects TRBV5-5 to TRBJ1-3; D is ambiguous. Trimming cost V 0 bases and J 1 base, with 11 bases left between them. The CDR3 has 16 amino acids. Germline V gives CDR1 SGHKS, CDR2 YYEKEE (reference sequence). CDR3 in amino acids: CASSLAGAESGNTIYF. The CDR3 DNA is TGTGCCAGCAGCTTGGCTGGCGCAGAGTCTGGAAACACCATATATTTT.

The chain recombines TRBV21-1 with TRBJ2-5; TRBD2 is taken as the D call from the table, unchecked against the DNA. TRBV21-1 is an annotated pseudogene. This CDR3 comprises 16 residues. CDR3 amino acids: CASSKVGGEGRETQYF. DNA for the CDR3: TGTGCCAGCAGCAAAGTAGGCGGGGAGGGACGAGAGACCCAGTACTTC.